This T cell receptor beta chain was profiled in a study of cytomegalovirus exposure and HLA in healthy donors. This CDR3 is built from 14 residues. V dropped 5 bases and J dropped 1 base, with 11 bases sitting between them. Germline loops: CDR1 PRHDT, CDR2 FYEKMQ (reference sequence). A multiplex PCR was run with 60 Vbeta primers and 13 Jbeta primers. Sequencing used immunoSEQ multiplex PCR; TCRdb keeps in-frame clones, though not all of them. The top ten hold less than 5.5% of the sample, which has approximately 150,000 clones, roughly 75% seen once. The receptor's source is a male donor in good health and CMV-seronegative. The V gene is TRBV13, the J gene TRBJ1-1; D may be TRBD1 (6 bases). The sequencing sample was made of PBMCs. The CDR3 is CASSSPQGNTEAFF. As DNA, the CDR3 is TGTGCCAGCAGCAGTCCACAGGGGAACACTGAAGCTTTCTTT.